The 10 T cell receptor beta chains below were found in one sample sequenced in a study of T cell responses to AZD1222 COVID-19 vaccine. Sequencing was performed with immunoSEQ multiplex PCR; in TCRdb, only in-frame clones are kept and a portion is missing. The sample has 120,000 to 150,000 clones; about nine tenths are singletons. Material: peripheral blood, obtained on day 0 of AZD1222 vaccination. The receptors stem from an adult in good health.

This clone has just a few counts. V and J are TRBV18 and TRBJ1-1; D perhaps matches TRBD1 (5 bases). Trimming pared 3 bases from V and 2 bases from J, leaving 7 bases between. The germline CDR1 and CDR2 sequences are KGHSH and LQKENI. CDR3 length equals 13 residues. CDR3 amino acids: CASSPDTNTEAFF. CDR3 in DNA: TGTGCCAGCTCACCGGACACTAACACTGAAGCTTTCTTT.

This chain connects TRBV5-1 to TRBJ2-7; 11 positions match TRBD1. The CDR3 loop spans 18 amino acids. V lost 2 bases to trimming and J lost 2 bases; unmatched junction nucleotides: 12. Per the germline V gene, CDR1 is SGHRS and CDR2 is YFSETQ. CDR3 sequence (DNA): TGCGCCAGCAGCTTTCTCATAAGCCGGACAGGGGGCACCTACGAGCAGTACTTC. Its protein product is CASSFLISRTGGTYEQYF.

The chain combines TRBV18 with TRBJ2-3; D is unclear. CDR3 size: 16 residues. Looked up from germline, CDR1 is KGHSH and CDR2 is LQKENI. Trimming took off 3 bases at V and 2 bases at J, with 15 bases between the two ends. The CDR3 is CASSPSISLATDTQYF. The CDR3 region has the DNA TGTGCCAGCTCACCTTCCATTTCTCTCGCCACAGATACGCAGTATTTT.

The chain carries TRBV5-8 and TRBJ1-6; D not certain. There are 12 residues in the CDR3. Between the trimmed V and J ends, which lost 2 bases and 7 bases, there was a span of 4 bases. Germline lookup yields CDR1 SGHTS and CDR2 YDEGEE. The CDR3 region is CASSFRNSPLHF. The CDR3, as DNA: TGTGCCAGCAGCTTCAGGAATTCACCCCTCCACTTT.

The rearrangement uses TRBV2 and TRBJ2-3; possible D gene TRBD2, 6 bases. The CDR3 has 11 amino acids. V was cut by 6 bases and J by 6 bases, with 7 bases left in between. Germline-derived CDR1 and CDR2 are SNHLY and FYNNEI. The CDR3 loop reads CASRSGDTQYF. The CDR3 DNA reads TGTGCCAGCAGGAGCGGGGATACGCAGTATTTT.

This clone appeared a few times. The genes are TRBV6-5 and TRBJ2-1; D unresolved. The CDR3 totals 11 residues. Trimming removed 2 bases from V and 9 bases from J, with 5 bases in between. Germline-derived CDR1 and CDR2 are MNHEY and SVGAGI. The CDR3 region has the DNA TGTGCCAGCAGTTACATGGGTGAGCAGTTCTTC. It is translated as CASSYMGEQFF.

The rearrangement links TRBV28 to TRBJ2-7; no firm D call. Germline V gene lookup returns CDR1 MDHEN and CDR2 SYDVKM. The V and J ends lost 6 bases and 7 bases respectively, with 19 bases between them. This CDR3 is built from 14 residues. Here the CDR3 DNA reads TGTGCCAGCAGACAACACGGTGGGTCCGGGGAGCAGTACTTC. Protein: CASRQHGGSGEQYF. The whole variable domain, remainder taken from reference TRBV28 and TRBJ2-7, is DVKVTQSSRYLVKRTGEKVFLECVQDMDHENMFWYRQDPGLGLRLIYFSYDVKMKEKGDIPEGYSVSREKKERFSLILESASTNQTSMYLCASRQHGGSGEQYFGPGTRLTVT.

This chain connects TRBV5-1 to TRBJ2-3; D gene unclear. Germline lookup yields CDR1 SGHRS and CDR2 YFSETQ. Trimming removed 5 bases from V and 6 bases from J, with 13 bases in between. The CDR3 spans 13 residues. The DNA for the CDR3 is TGCGCCAGCAGACTCCTTAGCCGGGATACGCAGTATTTT. As protein: CASRLLSRDTQYF. Filled out from reference TRBV5-1 and TRBJ2-3, the complete variable domain reads KAGVTQTPRYLIKTRGQQVTLSCSPISGHRSVSWYQQTPGQGLQFLFEYFSETQRNKGNFPGRFSGRQFSNSRSEMNVSTLELGDSALYLCASRLLSRDTQYFGPGTRLTVL.

The chain carries TRBV7-9 and TRBJ1-3; TRBD1 matches at 8 bases. The CDR3 is 16 amino acids. The V gene's germline CDR1 is SEHNR and CDR2 FQNEAQ (reference sequence). V trimming: 3 bases; J trimming: 4 bases; junction bases outside the gene matches: 8. The CDR3 DNA follows: TGTGCCAGCAGCTTTCAGGGGGCGATCGGAGGAAACACCATATATTTT. Translation: CASSFQGAIGGNTIYF. Complete variable domain (other parts from reference TRBV7-9 and TRBJ1-3): DTGVSQNPRHKITKRGQNVTFRCDPISEHNRLYWYRQTLGQGPEFLTYFQNEAQLEKSRLLSDRFSAERPKGSFSTLEIQRTEQGDSAMYLCASSFQGAIGGNTIYFGEGSWLTVV.

This chain connects TRBV25-1 to TRBJ2-4, with D possibly being TRBD1 (5 bases). The CDR3 sequence is 16 residues long. V was shortened by 4 bases and J by 1 base, with 14 bases between the two germline ends. Germline-derived CDR1 and CDR2 are MGHDK and SYGVNS. CDR3 in amino acids: CASSGLAGWAKNIQYF. The CDR3 DNA is TGTGCCAGCAGTGGTCTGGCAGGGTGGGCCAAAAACATTCAGTACTTC. The variable domain in full, with the rest retrieved from reference TRBV25-1 and TRBJ2-4, is EADIYQTPRYLVIGTGKKITLECSQTMGHDKMYWYQQDPGMELHLIHYSYGVNSTEKGDLSSESTVSRIRTEHFPLTLESARPSHTSQYLCASSGLAGWAKNIQYFGAGTRLSVL.